This T cell receptor beta chain was recorded in a study of TIL therapy for anti-PD-1-resistant metastatic lung cancer. The libraries were made with immunoSEQ v3. The method was immunoSEQ multiplex PCR; TCRdb's version includes in-frame clones alone and lacks a portion of them. The sample lists more than 90,000 clones; just over 65% were seen once. Trimming cost V 4 bases and J 0 bases, with 8 bases left between them. Germline V gene sequence: CDR1 MGHRA, CDR2 YSYEKL. CDR3 length: 14 amino acids. The sample's time point: pre-treatment sample, taken before nivolumab and TIL therapy. Tumor tissue came from excised metastases, mostly pleural nodules or supraclavicular lymph nodes.

The source was tumor tissue, collected at baseline. This TCR was sampled from a person aged 25-85 years with non-small cell lung cancer. The chain recombines TRBV4-1 with TRBJ2-3; perhaps TRBD2 as D (5 bases). CDR3 nucleotides: TGCGCCAGCAGCCCCGGGATTAGCACAGATACGCAGTATTTT. Protein product: CASSPGISTDTQYF.